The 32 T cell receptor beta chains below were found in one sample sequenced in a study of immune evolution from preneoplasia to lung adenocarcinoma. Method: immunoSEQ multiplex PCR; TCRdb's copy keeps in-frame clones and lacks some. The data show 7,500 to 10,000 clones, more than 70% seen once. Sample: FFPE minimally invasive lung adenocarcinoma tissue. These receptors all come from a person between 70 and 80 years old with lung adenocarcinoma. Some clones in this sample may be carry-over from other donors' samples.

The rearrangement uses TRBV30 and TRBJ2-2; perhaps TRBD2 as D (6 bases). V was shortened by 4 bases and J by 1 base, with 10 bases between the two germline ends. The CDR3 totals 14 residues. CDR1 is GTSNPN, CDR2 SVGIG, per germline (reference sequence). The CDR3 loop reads CAWKGLLNTGELFF. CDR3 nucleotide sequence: TGTGCCTGGAAGGGACTTTTGAACACCGGGGAGCTGTTTTTT.

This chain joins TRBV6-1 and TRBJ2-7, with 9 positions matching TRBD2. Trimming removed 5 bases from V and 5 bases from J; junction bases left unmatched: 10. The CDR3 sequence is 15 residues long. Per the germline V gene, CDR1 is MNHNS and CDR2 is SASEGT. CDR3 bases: TGTGCCAGCAGTCCTCCGGGACTAGCTTTCGACGAGCAGTACTTC. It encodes CASSPPGLAFDEQYF.

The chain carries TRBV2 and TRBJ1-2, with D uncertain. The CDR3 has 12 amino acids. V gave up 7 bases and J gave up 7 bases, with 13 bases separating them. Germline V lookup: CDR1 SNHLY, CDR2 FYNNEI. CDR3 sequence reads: CASKQASGGYTF. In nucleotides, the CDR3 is TGTGCCAGCAAGCAGGCCTCGGGTGGCTACACCTTC.

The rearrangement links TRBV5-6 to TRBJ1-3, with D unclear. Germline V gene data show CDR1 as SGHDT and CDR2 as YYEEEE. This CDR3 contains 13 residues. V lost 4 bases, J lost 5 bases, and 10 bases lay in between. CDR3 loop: CASSPVDRNTIYF. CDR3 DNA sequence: TGTGCCAGCAGCCCTGTAGACCGAAACACCATATATTTT.

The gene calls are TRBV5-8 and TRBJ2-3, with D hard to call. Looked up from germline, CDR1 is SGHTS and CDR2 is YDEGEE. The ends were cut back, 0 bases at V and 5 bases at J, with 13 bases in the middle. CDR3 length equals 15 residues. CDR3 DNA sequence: TGTGCCAGCAGCTTGGAGAGGATAGACGGAGATACGCAGTATTTT. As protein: CASSLERIDGDTQYF.

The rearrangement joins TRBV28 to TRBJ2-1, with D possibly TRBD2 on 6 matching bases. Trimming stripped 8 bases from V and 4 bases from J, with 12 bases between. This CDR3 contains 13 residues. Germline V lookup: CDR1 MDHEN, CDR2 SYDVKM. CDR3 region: CASLGGVYNEQFF. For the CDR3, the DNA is TGTGCCAGCCTCGGCGGGGTATACAATGAGCAGTTCTTC.

CDR3 protein: CASSLGGQGINEKLFF. The CDR3 DNA follows: TGTGCCAGCAGCTTGGGAGGGCAGGGGATAAATGAAAAACTGTTTTTT. The chain couples TRBV5-4 to TRBJ1-4; D may be TRBD1 (6 bases). Trimming cost V 0 bases and J 5 bases, with 14 bases left between them. There are 16 residues in the CDR3. Germline CDR1 SGHNT, CDR2 YYREEE (reference sequence).

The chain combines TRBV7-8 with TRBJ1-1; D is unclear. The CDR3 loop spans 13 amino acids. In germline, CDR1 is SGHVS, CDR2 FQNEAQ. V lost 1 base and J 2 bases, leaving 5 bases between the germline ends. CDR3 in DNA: TGTGCCAGCAGCTTAGGTCATAACACTGAAGCTTTCTTT. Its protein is CASSLGHNTEAFF.

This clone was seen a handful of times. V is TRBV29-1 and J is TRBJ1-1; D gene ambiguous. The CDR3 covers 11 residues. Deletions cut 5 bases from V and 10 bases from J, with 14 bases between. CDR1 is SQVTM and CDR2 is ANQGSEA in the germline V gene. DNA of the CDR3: TGCAGCGTTATGGATCCGGGAACAGCTTTCTTT. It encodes CSVMDPGTAFF. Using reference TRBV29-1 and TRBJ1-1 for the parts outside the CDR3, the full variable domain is SAVISQKPSRDICQRGTSLTIQCQVDSQVTMMFWYRQQPGQSLTLIATANQGSEATYESGFVIDKFPISRPNLTFSTLTVSNMSPEDSSIYLCSVMDPGTAFFGQGTRLTVV.

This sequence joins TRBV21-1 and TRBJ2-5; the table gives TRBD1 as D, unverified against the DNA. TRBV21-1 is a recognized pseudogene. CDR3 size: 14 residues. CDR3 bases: TGTGCCAGATCGGAAACAGGGATCCTGGAGACCCAGTACTTC. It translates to CARSETGILETQYF.

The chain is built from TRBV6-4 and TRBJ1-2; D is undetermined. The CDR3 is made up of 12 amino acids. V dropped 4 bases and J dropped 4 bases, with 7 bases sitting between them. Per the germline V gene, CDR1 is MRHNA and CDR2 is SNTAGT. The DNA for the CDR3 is TGTGCCAGCAGTGTGCCAGCCTATGGCTACACCTTC. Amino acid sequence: CASSVPAYGYTF.

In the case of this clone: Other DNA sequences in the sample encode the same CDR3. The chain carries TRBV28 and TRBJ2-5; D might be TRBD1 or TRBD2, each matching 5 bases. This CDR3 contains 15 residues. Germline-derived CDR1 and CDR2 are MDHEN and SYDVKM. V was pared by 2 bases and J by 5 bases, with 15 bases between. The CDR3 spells CASSLNLRGRETQYF. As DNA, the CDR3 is TGTGCCAGCAGTTTAAATTTGAGGGGCCGTGAGACCCAGTACTTC. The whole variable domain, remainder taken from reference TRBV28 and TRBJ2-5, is DVKVTQSSRYLVKRTGEKVFLECVQDMDHENMFWYRQDPGLGLRLIYFSYDVKMKEKGDIPEGYSVSREKKERFSLILESASTNQTSMYLCASSLNLRGRETQYFGPGTRLLVL.

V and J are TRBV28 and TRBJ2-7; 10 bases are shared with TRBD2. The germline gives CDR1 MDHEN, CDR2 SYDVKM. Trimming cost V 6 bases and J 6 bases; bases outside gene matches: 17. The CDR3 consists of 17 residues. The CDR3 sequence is CASSPRSGGAGPGEQYF. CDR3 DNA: TGTGCCAGCAGCCCGAGGAGCGGGGGGGCCGGGCCTGGCGAGCAGTACTTC.

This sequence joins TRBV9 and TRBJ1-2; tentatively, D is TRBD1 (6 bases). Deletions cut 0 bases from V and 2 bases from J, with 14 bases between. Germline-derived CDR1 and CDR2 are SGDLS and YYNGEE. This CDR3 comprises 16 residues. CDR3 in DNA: TGTGCCAGCAGCGTAGGAGGGCAGGGGCGGAACTATGGCTACACCTTC. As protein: CASSVGGQGRNYGYTF.

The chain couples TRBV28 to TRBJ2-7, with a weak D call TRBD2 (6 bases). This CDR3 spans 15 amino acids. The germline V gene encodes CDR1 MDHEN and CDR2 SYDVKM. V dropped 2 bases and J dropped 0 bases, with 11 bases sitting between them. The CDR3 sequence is CASSLEGLFSYEQYF. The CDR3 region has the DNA TGTGCCAGCAGTTTAGAGGGACTTTTCTCCTACGAGCAGTACTTC.

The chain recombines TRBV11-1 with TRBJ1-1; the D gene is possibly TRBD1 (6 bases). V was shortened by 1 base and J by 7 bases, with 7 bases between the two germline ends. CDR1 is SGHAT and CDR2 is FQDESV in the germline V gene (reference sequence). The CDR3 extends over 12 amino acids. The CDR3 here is CASSLETGEAFF. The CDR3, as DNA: TGTGCCAGCAGCTTAGAGACAGGTGAAGCTTTCTTT.

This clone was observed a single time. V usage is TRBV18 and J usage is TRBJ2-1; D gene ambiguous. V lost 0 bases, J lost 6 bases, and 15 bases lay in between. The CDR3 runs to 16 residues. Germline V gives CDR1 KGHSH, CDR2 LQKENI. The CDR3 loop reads CASSPPLARETNEQFF. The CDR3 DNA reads TGTGCCAGCTCACCACCGCTGGCGAGAGAGACCAATGAGCAGTTCTTC.

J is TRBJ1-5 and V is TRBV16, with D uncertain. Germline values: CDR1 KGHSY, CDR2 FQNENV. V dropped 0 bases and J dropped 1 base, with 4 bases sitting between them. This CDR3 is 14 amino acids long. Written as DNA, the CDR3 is TGTGCCAGCAGCCAATCAGACAGCAATCAGCCCCAGCATTTT. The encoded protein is CASSQSDSNQPQHF.

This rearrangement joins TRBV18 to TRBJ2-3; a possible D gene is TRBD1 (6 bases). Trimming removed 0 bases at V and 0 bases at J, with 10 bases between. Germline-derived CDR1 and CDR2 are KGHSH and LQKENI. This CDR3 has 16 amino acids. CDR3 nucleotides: TGTGCCAGCTCACCACCCCAGGGGATAAGCACAGATACGCAGTATTTT. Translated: CASSPPQGISTDTQYF.

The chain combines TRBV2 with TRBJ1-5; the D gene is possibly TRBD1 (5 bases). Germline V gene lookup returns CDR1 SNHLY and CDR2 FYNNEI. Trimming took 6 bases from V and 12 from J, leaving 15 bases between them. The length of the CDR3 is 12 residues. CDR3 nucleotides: TGTGCCAGCAGAGCTTCTCAGGGCGACCAGCATTTT. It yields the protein CASRASQGDQHF.

The CDR3 DNA reads as TGTGCCAGCAGCTCAACTAGCGGGGAGATGGGAGAGACCCAGTACTTC. This translates into CASSSTSGEMGETQYF. This chain uses TRBV5-4 with TRBJ2-5, with 10 bases that match TRBD2. V shed 3 bases, J shed 4 bases, and the junction held 9 bases outside the gene matches. The CDR3 sequence is 16 residues long. Germline V gene data show CDR1 as SGHNT and CDR2 as YYREEE (reference sequence).

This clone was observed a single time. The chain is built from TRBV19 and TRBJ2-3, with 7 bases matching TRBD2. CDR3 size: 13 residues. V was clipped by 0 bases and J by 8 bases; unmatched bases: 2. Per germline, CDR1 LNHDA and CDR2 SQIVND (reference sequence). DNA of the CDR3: TGTGCCAGTAGTATAGATCAGCGGGGTACGCAGTATTTT. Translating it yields CASSIDQRGTQYF.

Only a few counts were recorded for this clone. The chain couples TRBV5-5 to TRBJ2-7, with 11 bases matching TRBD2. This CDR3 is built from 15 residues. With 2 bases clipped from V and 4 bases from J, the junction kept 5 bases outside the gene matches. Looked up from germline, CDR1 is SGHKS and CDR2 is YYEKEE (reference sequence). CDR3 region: CASSLQTSGVYEQYF. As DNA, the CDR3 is TGTGCCAGCAGCTTACAGACTAGCGGGGTATACGAGCAGTACTTC.

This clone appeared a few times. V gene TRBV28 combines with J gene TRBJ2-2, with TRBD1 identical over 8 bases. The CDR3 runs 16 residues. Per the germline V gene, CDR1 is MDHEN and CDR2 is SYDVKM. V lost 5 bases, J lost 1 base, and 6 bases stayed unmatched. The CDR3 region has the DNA TGTGCCAGCAGTACACAGGGGGGCAGGAACACCGGGGAGCTGTTTTTT. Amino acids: CASSTQGGRNTGELFF.

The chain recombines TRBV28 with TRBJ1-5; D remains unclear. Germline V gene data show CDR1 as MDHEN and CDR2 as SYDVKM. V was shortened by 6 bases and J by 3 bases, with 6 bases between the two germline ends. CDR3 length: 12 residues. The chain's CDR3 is CASRSPNQPQHF. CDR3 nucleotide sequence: TGTGCCAGCAGAAGTCCCAATCAGCCCCAGCATTTT.

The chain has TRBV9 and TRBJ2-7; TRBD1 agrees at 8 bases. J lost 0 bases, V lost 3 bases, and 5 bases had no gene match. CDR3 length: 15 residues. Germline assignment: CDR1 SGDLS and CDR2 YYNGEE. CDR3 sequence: CASSAGTGRSYEQYF. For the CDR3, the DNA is TGTGCCAGCAGCGCGGGGACAGGCCGCTCCTACGAGCAGTACTTC.

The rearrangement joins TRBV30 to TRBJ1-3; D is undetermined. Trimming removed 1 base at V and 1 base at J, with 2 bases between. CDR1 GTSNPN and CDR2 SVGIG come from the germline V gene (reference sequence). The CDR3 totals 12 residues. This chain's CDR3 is CAWSGSGNTIYF. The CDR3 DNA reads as TGTGCCTGGAGTGGGTCTGGAAACACCATATATTTT. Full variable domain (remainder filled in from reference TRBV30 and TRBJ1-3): SQTIHQWPATLVQPVGSPLSLECTVEGTSNPNLYWYRQAAGRGLQLLFYSVGIGQISSEVPQNLSASRPQDRQFILSSKKLLLSDSGFYLCAWSGSGNTIYFGEGSWLTVV.

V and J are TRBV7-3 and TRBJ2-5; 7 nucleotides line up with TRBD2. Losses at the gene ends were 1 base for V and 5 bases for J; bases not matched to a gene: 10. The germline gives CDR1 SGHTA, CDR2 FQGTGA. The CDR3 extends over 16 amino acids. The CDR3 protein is CASSLMGREPSETQYF. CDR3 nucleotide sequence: TGTGCCAGCAGCTTAATGGGGCGGGAGCCCTCGGAGACCCAGTACTTC. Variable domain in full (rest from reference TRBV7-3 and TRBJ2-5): GAGVSQTPSNKVTEKGKYVELRCDPISGHTALYWYRQSLGQGPEFLIYFQGTGAADDSGLPNDRFFAVRPEGSVSTLKIQRTERGDSAVYLCASSLMGREPSETQYFGPGTRLLVL.

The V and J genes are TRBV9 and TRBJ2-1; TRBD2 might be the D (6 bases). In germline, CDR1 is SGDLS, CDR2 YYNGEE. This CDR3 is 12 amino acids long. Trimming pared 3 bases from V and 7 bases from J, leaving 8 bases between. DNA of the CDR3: TGTGCCAGCAGCGCTAGCGCGAATGAGCAGTTCTTC. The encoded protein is CASSASANEQFF.

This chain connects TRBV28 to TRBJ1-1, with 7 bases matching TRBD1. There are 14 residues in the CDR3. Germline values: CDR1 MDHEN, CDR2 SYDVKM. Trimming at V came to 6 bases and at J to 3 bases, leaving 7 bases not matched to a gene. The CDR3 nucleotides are TGTGCCAGCAGCGCCGACAGGGCTGACACTGAAGCTTTCTTT. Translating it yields CASSADRADTEAFF.

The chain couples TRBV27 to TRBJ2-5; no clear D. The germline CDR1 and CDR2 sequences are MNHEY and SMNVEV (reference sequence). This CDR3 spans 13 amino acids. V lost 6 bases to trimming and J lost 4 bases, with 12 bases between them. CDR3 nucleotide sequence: TGTGCCAGCAGCCAACTACTCGGAGAGACCCAGTACTTC. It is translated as CASSQLLGETQYF.

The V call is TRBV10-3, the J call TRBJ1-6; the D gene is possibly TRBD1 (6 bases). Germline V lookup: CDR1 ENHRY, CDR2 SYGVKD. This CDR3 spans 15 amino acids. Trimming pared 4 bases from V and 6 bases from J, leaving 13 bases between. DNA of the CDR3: TGTGCCATCAGTGGGCAGGGGTCGGCTAATTCACCCCTCCACTTT. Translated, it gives CAISGQGSANSPLHF.